Listed here is a single TCR beta chain. Its antigen is not identified. Only in-frame clones appear in the TCRdb table, and some are missing; sequencing was by immunoSEQ multiplex PCR. The table shows 35,000 to 50,000 clones, with roughly 95% occurring only once. This specimen comes from a study of Tregs in tolerant kidney transplant recipients. Overall study context: An approximately three-day belatacept mixed lymphocyte reaction, sometimes plus 5-day graft donor restimulation, preceded CD4+CD25+CD127- sorting. Study-level results: The most relevant donor-specific Treg TCRbeta repertoire apparently came from expansion with activated donor B cells. This study did not directly address biological reproducibility.

Germline V CDR1 and CDR2: SEHNR, FQNEAQ (reference sequence). V lost 3 bases to trimming and J lost 5 bases, with 7 bases between them. This CDR3 is built from 12 residues. The sample comprised Tregs from blood cultured with allogeneic cells. The chain joins TRBV7-9 to TRBJ2-5; D unclear. The sequence derives from a human donor in good health. DNA of the CDR3: TGTGCCAGCAGCTTTCTGGGGGAGACCCAGTACTTC. The encoded protein is CASSFLGETQYF.